A selection of T cell receptor beta chains follows, all from one sample in a study of Ad26.COV2.S vaccination and SARS-CoV-2 variants. Produced via immunoSEQ multiplex PCR; TCRdb's table is partial and in-frame only. This sample yields 360,000 or so clones, of which roughly 91% are seen a single time; around 3.6% belongs to the top ten. This specimen was peripheral blood, taken in a trial of Ad26.COV2.S vaccine versus placebo. All receptors derive from a person between 18 and 60 years old who received the Ad26.COV2.S COVID-19 vaccine or a placebo. Each CDR3 is given without its conserved first and last residue.

cdr3_aa j_call v_call
ASQGDSRLLPSTDTQY TRBJ2-3 TRBV3-1/TRBV3-2
ATSRDLPANEKLF TRBJ1-4 TRBV15
ASSRGGPRGSDTQY TRBJ2-3 TRBV7-3
ASMKGVMNTEAF TRBJ1-1 TRBV2
ASSEGWGLSTYEQY TRBJ2-7 TRBV13
ASSQDMGVRGYT TRBJ1-2 TRBV3-1/TRBV3-2
SVRQGPNYGYT TRBJ1-2 TRBV29-1
SVYQRVFGELF TRBJ2-2 TRBV29-1
ASSPLRGGAYNEQF TRBJ2-1 TRBV18
ASSFGSVTEAF TRBJ1-1 TRBV5-5
ASKDSGSQPQH TRBJ1-5 TRBV27
ASSVADRGPEQF TRBJ2-1 TRBV9
ASSVVSSNEQF TRBJ2-1 TRBV9
AWSSTSGGARY TRBJ2-7 TRBV30
ASSQGTGPYNEQF TRBJ2-1 TRBV14
ASSTPSRDINYGYT TRBJ1-2 TRBV28
ASSIASSSGNTIY TRBJ1-3 TRBV19
ASSDLGTGDSPLH TRBJ1-6 TRBV25-1
ASSRTGSYEQY TRBJ2-7 TRBV5-1
ASRFGGSSYEQY TRBJ2-7 TRBV27
AWSGGADYGYT TRBJ1-2 TRBV30
ASSPGTINQPQH TRBJ1-5 TRBV2
ASSLNAQGAGTSYGYT TRBJ1-2 TRBV7-9
ASSPVGTGRYEQY TRBJ2-7 TRBV3-1/TRBV3-2
ASLAGGPPL TRBJ1-2 TRBV6-5
ASSPSSASGRSYGYT TRBJ1-2 TRBV7-2
ASRGGGTEAF TRBJ1-1 TRBV5-4
ASSPGTGRTGANVLT TRBJ2-6 TRBV18
ASSGDRGSYNEQF TRBJ2-1 TRBV7-2
ASSDGTSNT TRBJ1-2 TRBV9
ASSSPEVQPQH TRBJ1-5 TRBV12-3/TRBV12-4
SVVPGSNYGYT TRBJ1-2 TRBV29-1
ASSFRSTSAWEKLF TRBJ1-4 TRBV5-6
ASEGGIANEKLF TRBJ1-4 TRBV30
ASSVGYTATNEKLF TRBJ1-4 TRBV9
ASSQDTAAVPQH TRBJ1-5 TRBV4-2
ASSLGLAEETQY TRBJ2-5 TRBV11-2
SLAGTNEQF TRBJ2-1 TRBV20-1
AWKGGGTGNTIY TRBJ1-3 TRBV30
ASSMTGGNQPQH TRBJ1-5 TRBV2
ASSGRDRLPWRETQY TRBJ2-5 TRBV6-1
ASSIPDGRNSPLH TRBJ1-6 TRBV19
ASSQDPGANTGELF TRBJ2-2 TRBV4-2
ASTSRETQY TRBJ2-5 TRBV5-1
AGGQGNYNEQF TRBJ2-1 TRBV18
ASSQEQYMNTEAF TRBJ1-1 TRBV4-1
ASSPRGGVSNEQF TRBJ2-1 TRBV6-2/TRBV6-3
ATSDLGTGELF TRBJ2-2 TRBV24-1
ASSEAGDSPLH TRBJ1-6 TRBV6-1
ASSSDQWGTEAF TRBJ1-1 TRBV6-4
ASSATNSASPLH TRBJ1-6 TRBV4-3